Presented here are 25 T cell receptor beta chains from one specimen sequenced in a study of cytomegalovirus exposure and HLA in healthy donors (dated by TCRdb to 2016 to 2017). The receptor library was made with the immunoSEQ multiplex PCR assay. For the multiplex PCR, a mixture combining 60 forward primers for TCR Vbeta segments and 13 reverse primers for TCR Jbeta segments was used. The immuneACCESS repertoire file appears here via TCRdb, limited to in-frame rearrangements. These files lack a portion of the clones; in checked studies, under half of the deficit traces to unresolved V genes, and the cause of the others is not known. In all, the sample holds fewer than 150,000 clones, and over 75% of those were seen once. Approximately 2.3% of the sample is held by the ten biggest clonotypes. The sequenced sample consisted of PBMCs. The receptors derive from a man between 25 and 39 years old in good health and CMV-seronegative.

The V gene is TRBV28, the J gene TRBJ2-1; 7 nucleotides agree with TRBD2. V gave up 5 bases and J gave up 6 bases; unmatched junction bases: 13. Germline lookup yields CDR1 MDHEN and CDR2 SYDVKM. The CDR3 has 16 residues. CDR3: CASSPQRAGVANEQFF. The CDR3 DNA sequence: TGTGCCAGCAGTCCTCAACGCGCGGGAGTAGCCAATGAGCAGTTCTTC. The full variable domain, its missing parts supplied by reference TRBV28 and TRBJ2-1, is DVKVTQSSRYLVKRTGEKVFLECVQDMDHENMFWYRQDPGLGLRLIYFSYDVKMKEKGDIPEGYSVSREKKERFSLILESASTNQTSMYLCASSPQRAGVANEQFFGPGTRLTVL.

The chain couples TRBV5-1 to TRBJ2-2; D is uncertain. Germline CDR1 and CDR2: SGHRS and YFSETQ. The CDR3 length is 13 residues. The ends were cut back, 7 bases at V and 1 base at J, with 8 bases in the middle. CDR3 nucleotide sequence: TGCGCCAGCGGGTCAGGGAACACCGGGGAGCTGTTTTTT. Translation gives CASGSGNTGELFF.

This clone has just one count. The rearrangement uses TRBV27 and TRBJ1-4, with 12 nucleotides matching TRBD1. V shed 6 bases and J 8 bases; nucleotides not matched to a gene: 16. Germline CDR1 reads MNHEY; CDR2 reads SMNVEV (reference sequence). The CDR3 loop spans 18 amino acids. DNA for the CDR3: TGTGCCAGCAGCCTGGGAGGGACAGGGGGCAGAAGAAAGGAAAAACTGTTTTTT. It yields the protein CASSLGGTGGRRKEKLFF.

V and J are TRBV27 and TRBJ1-2, with 8 nucleotides matching TRBD1. Germline CDR1 MNHEY, CDR2 SMNVEV (reference sequence). The CDR3 extends over 15 amino acids. Trimming removed 6 bases from V and 5 bases from J; junction bases left unmatched: 11. The CDR3 here is CASSNQGARAYGYTF. For the CDR3, the DNA is TGTGCCAGCAGCAATCAGGGGGCGAGAGCATATGGCTACACCTTC.

This rearrangement joins TRBV29-1 to TRBJ2-2; 9 bases match TRBD1. Germline CDR1 SQVTM, CDR2 ANQGSEA. V shed 7 bases, J shed 6 bases, and the junction held 3 bases outside the gene matches. This CDR3 region has 12 residues. This CDR3 is CSAGTGPGELFF. As DNA, the CDR3 is TGCAGCGCGGGGACAGGGCCCGGGGAGCTGTTTTTT.

The chain carries TRBV6-5 and TRBJ1-2; 8 positions agree with TRBD1. CDR1 and CDR2 (germline): MNHEY, SVGAGI. The junction had 3 bases not matched to a gene; V was cut back by 0 bases and J by 6 bases. CDR3 length: 14 amino acids. CDR3 loop: CASSYSNRGNGYTF. As DNA, the CDR3 is TGTGCCAGCAGTTACTCGAACAGGGGGAATGGCTACACCTTC.

The rearrangement joins TRBV5-6 to TRBJ2-7; 14 bases fit TRBD2. The CDR3 sequence is 16 residues long. Germline V gives CDR1 SGHDT, CDR2 YYEEEE. V lost 1 base and J lost 7; bases outside the gene matches: 7. CDR3 amino acids: CASSLRTSGGFREQYF. CDR3 bases: TGTGCCAGCAGCTTGAGGACTAGCGGGGGGTTTAGGGAGCAGTACTTC.

The genes are TRBV2 and TRBJ1-1; D unclear. The germline V and J ends were trimmed by 6 bases and 1 base, with 9 bases remaining between them. The CDR3 loop spans 13 amino acids. Germline assignment: CDR1 SNHLY and CDR2 FYNNEI. The CDR3: CASSVVSNTEAFF. CDR3 nucleotides: TGTGCCAGCAGCGTCGTTTCGAACACTGAAGCTTTCTTT.

V is TRBV7-2 and J is TRBJ1-5; 10 positions match TRBD1. CDR3 length: 16 residues. Germline values: CDR1 SGHTA, CDR2 FQGNSA. The V and J ends lost 5 bases and 3 bases, in that order; junction bases with no gene match: 7. CDR3 residues: CASSPQTGGNNQPQHF. The CDR3 DNA follows: TGTGCCAGCAGCCCCCAGACAGGGGGCAACAATCAGCCCCAGCATTTT. Full variable domain (remainder filled in from reference TRBV7-2 and TRBJ1-5): GAGVSQSPSNKVTEKGKDVELRCDPISGHTALYWYRQSLGQGLEFLIYFQGNSAPDKSGLPSDRFSAERTGGSVSTLTIQRTQQEDSAVYLCASSPQTGGNNQPQHFGDGTRLSIL.

The V call is TRBV5-6, the J call TRBJ1-4, with 8 bases lining up with TRBD1. Per germline, CDR1 SGHDT and CDR2 YYEEEE. The CDR3 spans 16 residues. Trimming at V came to 3 bases and at J to 7 bases, leaving 11 bases not matched to a gene. The CDR3 sequence is CASSSDTGGSFEKLFF. The CDR3 DNA reads TGTGCCAGCAGCTCCGATACAGGGGGTAGCTTTGAAAAACTGTTTTTT.

V gene TRBV7-9 combines with J gene TRBJ2-2, with D tentatively TRBD2 (6 bases). Looked up from germline, CDR1 is SEHNR and CDR2 is FQNEAQ (reference sequence). Trimming pared 5 bases from V and 7 bases from J, leaving 11 bases between. CDR3 length: 13 residues. The CDR3 sequence: CASSTEGIGELFF. The CDR3 nucleotides read TGTGCCAGCAGCACGGAGGGCATCGGGGAGCTGTTTTTT.

The chain combines TRBV29-1 with TRBJ2-1, with 8 nucleotides matching TRBD1. This CDR3 has 14 residues. Trimming cost V 2 bases and J 4 bases; bases outside gene matches: 4. Germline V gene lookup returns CDR1 SQVTM and CDR2 ANQGSEA. CDR3 protein: CSVERQGNYNEQFF. CDR3 nucleotides: TGCAGCGTTGAAAGACAGGGGAATTACAATGAGCAGTTCTTC.

The V call is TRBV5-1, the J call TRBJ2-7; weak D call: TRBD1 (5 bases). V was cut by 4 bases and J by 0 bases, with 14 bases left in between. CDR1 is SGHRS and CDR2 is YFSETQ in the germline V gene. CDR3 length: 15 residues. The CDR3 DNA is TGCGCCAGCAGCCGTGGGGCATCTACCTCCTACGAGCAGTACTTC. Its translation: CASSRGASTSYEQYF. Full variable domain (rest looked up from reference TRBV5-1 and TRBJ2-7): KAGVTQTPRYLIKTRGQQVTLSCSPISGHRSVSWYQQTPGQGLQFLFEYFSETQRNKGNFPGRFSGRQFSNSRSEMNVSTLELGDSALYLCASSRGASTSYEQYFGPGTRLTVT.

The gene calls are TRBV5-1 and TRBJ2-3; TRBD2 aligns across 11 bases. After removal of 3 bases from V and 6 bases from J, the junction contained 3 bases not matched to a gene. The CDR3 extends over 14 amino acids. CDR1 and CDR2 (germline): SGHRS, YFSETQ. In DNA, the CDR3 is TGCGCCAGCAGCTCGGTAGCGGGGGGGGATACGCAGTATTTT. Protein sequence: CASSSVAGGDTQYF.

The chain employs TRBV5-4 and TRBJ2-5; 8 bases map to TRBD2. The ends lost 3 bases at V and 1 base at J; junction bases unmatched: 8. The CDR3 has 16 amino acids. Germline V CDR1 and CDR2: SGHNT, YYREEE (reference sequence). The CDR3 coding sequence is TGTGCCAGCAGCTACCCAAGCGGGAGTATCCAAGAGACCCAGTACTTC. It yields the protein CASSYPSGSIQETQYF.

This clone was seen more than once but under ten times. The chain uses TRBV4-1 and TRBJ1-4; D uncertain. This CDR3 is 17 amino acids long. Trimming took off 0 bases at V and 0 bases at J, with 11 bases between the two ends. Per the germline V gene, CDR1 is MGHRA and CDR2 is YSYEKL. CDR3: CASSQDLDGATNEKLFF. CDR3 DNA: TGCGCCAGCAGCCAAGATCTCGACGGGGCAACTAATGAAAAACTGTTTTTT.

The chain recombines TRBV6-1 with TRBJ1-3; 7 bases are a match to TRBD1. Germline CDR1 is MNHNS and CDR2 is SASEGT. This CDR3 spans 15 amino acids. J lost 4 bases, V lost 6 bases, and 9 bases had no gene match. The CDR3 DNA reads TGTGCCAGCAGAGCCCAGGGGGTAAGAGGAAACACCATATATTTT. It is translated as CASRAQGVRGNTIYF.

This clone was recorded a few times. V gene TRBV6-1 combines with J gene TRBJ2-7, with 7 bases fitting TRBD2. This CDR3 region has 14 residues. Per the germline V gene, CDR1 is MNHNS and CDR2 is SASEGT. J lost 7 bases, V lost 9 bases, and 15 bases had no gene match. CDR3 loop: CASLLGGGSREQYF. For the CDR3, the DNA is TGTGCCAGTCTACTAGGCGGGGGATCGCGGGAGCAGTACTTC.

This chain joins TRBV19 and TRBJ2-2; TRBD2 matches 9 bases. The CDR3 has 17 residues. The germline gives CDR1 LNHDA, CDR2 SQIVND (reference sequence). V shed 3 bases and J 6 bases; nucleotides not matched to a gene: 11. The CDR3 coding sequence is TGTGCCAGTAGTATCCTCCGAGGTAGCGGGAGCCCCGGGGAGCTGTTTTTT. Its translation is CASSILRGSGSPGELFF.

V usage is TRBV5-1 and J usage is TRBJ2-7; TRBD1 matches 7 bases. Trimming removed 4 bases from V and 1 base from J; junction bases left unmatched: 14. The CDR3 has 17 residues. The germline V gene encodes CDR1 SGHRS and CDR2 YFSETQ. The CDR3 reads CASSDIPGRQGSYEQYF. CDR3 sequence (DNA): TGCGCCAGCAGCGACATTCCGGGTAGACAGGGTTCCTACGAGCAGTACTTC.

This chain links TRBV19 with TRBJ2-2, with no clear D. Germline V gene lookup returns CDR1 LNHDA and CDR2 SQIVND (reference sequence). This CDR3 has 15 residues. Trimming stripped 6 bases from V and 3 bases from J, with 14 bases between. DNA for the CDR3: TGTGCCAGTAGCCAAGTTGAGGTGGACACCGGGGAGCTGTTTTTT. Encoded protein: CASSQVEVDTGELFF. Full variable domain (missing parts from reference TRBV19 and TRBJ2-2): DGGITQSPKYLFRKEGQNVTLSCEQNLNHDAMYWYRQDPGQGLRLIYYSQIVNDFQKGDIAEGYSVSREKKESFPLTVTSAQKNPTAFYLCASSQVEVDTGELFFGEGSRLTVL.

The table lists this clone with a few counts. The chain has TRBV4-1 and TRBJ2-3; the match to TRBD1 covers 12 bases. V shed 4 bases and J 4 bases; nucleotides not matched to a gene: 6. CDR3 length: 16 amino acids. The germline V gene has CDR1 MGHRA and CDR2 YSYEKL. Here the CDR3 reads CASSLRDRGPSDTQYF. As DNA, the CDR3 is TGCGCCAGCAGCCTACGGGACAGGGGGCCATCAGATACGCAGTATTTT.

This clone has only a few counts. V gene TRBV11-2 combines with J gene TRBJ2-7; 8 nucleotides match TRBD2. Germline V gene data show CDR1 as SGHAT and CDR2 as FQNNGV. The CDR3 is 14 residues long. The V gene end was trimmed by 5 bases and the J gene end by 2 bases; junction bases not matched to a gene: 5. For the CDR3, the DNA is TGTGCCAGCAGCCTTCGGGAGGGGACCTACGAGCAGTACTTC. It encodes CASSLREGTYEQYF.

This clone was observed once. The gene calls are TRBV6-5 and TRBJ2-3, with TRBD1 identical over 7 bases. Germline V gene data show CDR1 as MNHEY and CDR2 as SVGAGI. The CDR3 contains 13 residues. The V gene end was trimmed by 7 bases and the J gene end by 7 bases; junction bases not matched to a gene: 8. The CDR3 nucleotides read TGTGCCAGCAAACAGGGGTTGTCGAATACGCAGTATTTT. Translated: CASKQGLSNTQYF.

The gene calls are TRBV18 and TRBJ1-2; D possibly corresponds to TRBD1 (6 bases). The CDR3 covers 15 residues. Germline-derived CDR1 and CDR2 are KGHSH and LQKENI. Trimming shortened V by 0 bases and J by 4 bases, and 12 bases separated the two germline ends. Here the CDR3 DNA reads TGTGCCAGCTCACCACCGGGACACGGGCGCTATGGCTACACCTTC. Translating gives CASSPPGHGRYGYTF.